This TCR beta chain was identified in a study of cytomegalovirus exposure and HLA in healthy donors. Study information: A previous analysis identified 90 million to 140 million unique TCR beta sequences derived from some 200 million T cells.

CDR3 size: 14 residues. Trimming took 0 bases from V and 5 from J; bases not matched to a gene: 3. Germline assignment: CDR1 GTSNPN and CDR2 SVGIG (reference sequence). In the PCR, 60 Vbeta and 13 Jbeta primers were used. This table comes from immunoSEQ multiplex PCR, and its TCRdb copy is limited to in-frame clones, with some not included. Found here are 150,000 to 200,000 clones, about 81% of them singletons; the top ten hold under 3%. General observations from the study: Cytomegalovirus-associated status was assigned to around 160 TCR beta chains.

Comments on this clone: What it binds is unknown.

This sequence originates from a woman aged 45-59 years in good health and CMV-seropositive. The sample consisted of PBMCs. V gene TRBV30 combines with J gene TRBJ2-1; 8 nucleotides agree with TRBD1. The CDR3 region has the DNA TGTGCCTGGAGTGTAGGACAGGGAAACAATGAGCAGTTCTTC. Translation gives CAWSVGQGNNEQFF.